This T cell receptor beta chain was found in a study of T cell responses to AZD1222 COVID-19 vaccine. Study-level results: Mostly white British, mostly female donors; authors suggested clonal diversity may be underestimated. Without day 14 samples, only post-peak T cell repertoires were studied.

Here immunoSEQ multiplex PCR was the method, and the copy in TCRdb shows in-frame clones only, minus some. The data hold roughly 120,000 clones, with about 86% observed a single time. About this clone: Its antigen is not known.

V trimming: 2 bases; J trimming: 3 bases; junction bases outside the gene matches: 2. The CDR3 loop spans 15 amino acids. The germline V gene encodes CDR1 MNHEY and CDR2 SVGAGI. The source was peripheral blood, collected 28 days after the second AZD1222 dose. The receptor comes from an adult who received the AZD1222 COVID-19 vaccine. This sequence joins TRBV6-5 and TRBJ1-1, with TRBD1 identical over 11 bases. CDR3 loop: CASSYPGQGDTEAFF. CDR3 bases: TGTGCCAGCAGTTACCCGGGACAGGGGGACACTGAAGCTTTCTTT.